This TCR beta chain stems from a study of blood T cell repertoires in COVID-19. Sequenced by immunoSEQ multiplex PCR; TCRdb stores in-frame clones only, minus some. Counted here are 140,000 to 150,000 clones, less than 90% occurring once; the ten biggest clones make up 5% to 7%. J lost 4 bases, V lost 7 bases, and 8 bases had no gene match. This CDR3 comprises 14 residues. Germline V gene data show CDR1 as LNHDA and CDR2 as SQIVND (reference sequence). The sequencing input was PBMCs or T cells enriched from blood (not recorded which). This chain connects TRBV19 to TRBJ1-2; 8 bases map to TRBD1. The clonotype was recovered from a woman aged 50 to 65 who had been exposed to COVID-19. This chain's CDR3 is CASIPQGAVYGYTF. CDR3 DNA sequence: TGTGCCAGTATCCCCCAGGGGGCAGTCTATGGCTACACCTTC. The full variable domain, its missing parts supplied by reference TRBV19 and TRBJ1-2, is DGGITQSPKYLFRKEGQNVTLSCEQNLNHDAMYWYRQDPGQGLRLIYYSQIVNDFQKGDIAEGYSVSREKKESFPLTVTSAQKNPTAFYLCASIPQGAVYGYTFGSGTRLTVV.